This TCR beta chain was captured by sequencing in a study of shared clonotypes between healthy human individuals. Study-level findings and limits: A generally larger estimated richness was seen in naive subsets than in memory subsets.

Notes on this clone: Its target is not known.

Each replicate PCR on the sorted subsets used around 200 ng DNA (around 31,000 T cell genomes). Method: immunoSEQ multiplex PCR; TCRdb's copy keeps in-frame clones and lacks some. Among some 1 million clones listed, roughly 80% were seen once. Donors were Caucasian adults residing in Nashville, Tennessee, USA. V shed 3 bases, J shed 0 bases, and the junction held 2 bases outside the gene matches. The CDR3 sequence is 15 residues long. From germline, CDR1 is MGHRA and CDR2 YSYEKL. The sample comprised memory CD4+ T cells sorted from blood. Subset described: CD45RA-negative fraction. The sequence was obtained from a man between 18 and 35 years old in good health. The rearrangement uses TRBV4-1 and TRBJ1-5, with 7 bases that match TRBD1. The chain's CDR3 is CASSQGTVSNQPQHF. The CDR3 coding sequence is TGCGCCAGCAGCCAGGGGACAGTTAGCAATCAGCCCCAGCATTTT.